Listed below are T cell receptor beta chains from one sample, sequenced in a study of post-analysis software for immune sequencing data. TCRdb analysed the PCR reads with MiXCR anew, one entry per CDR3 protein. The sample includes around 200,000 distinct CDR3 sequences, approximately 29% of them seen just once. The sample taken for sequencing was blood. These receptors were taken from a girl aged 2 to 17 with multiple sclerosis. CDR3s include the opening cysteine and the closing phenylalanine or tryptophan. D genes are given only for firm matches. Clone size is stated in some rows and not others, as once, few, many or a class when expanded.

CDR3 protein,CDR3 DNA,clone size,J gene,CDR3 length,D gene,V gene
CASSLGSSGRETQYF,TGCGCCAGCAGCTTGGGCTCTAGCGGGAGAGAGACCCAGTACTTC,.,TRBJ2-5,15,TRBD2,TRBV5-1
CASTRVDRDSPLHF,TGTGCCAGCACCAGGGTGGATCGGGATTCACCCCTCCACTTT,many,TRBJ1-6,14,.,TRBV28
CASSDILAGNQPQHF,TGTGCCAGCAGTGACATATTAGCTGGCAATCAGCCCCAGCATTTT,.,TRBJ1-5,15,.,TRBV2
CASSQGGTGDLAFF,TGCGCCAGCAGCCAGGGAGGGACAGGCGACCTCGCTTTCTTT,few,TRBJ1-1,14,TRBD1,TRBV4-1
CASSSTRIPGGNGYTF,TGTGCCAGCAGCTCTACCAGAATCCCAGGGGGGAACGGCTACACCTTC,.,TRBJ1-2,16,TRBD1,TRBV5-8
CASSQDSGNQPQHF,TGTGCCAGCAGCCAGGACAGCGGGAATCAGCCCCAGCATTTT,.,TRBJ1-5,14,.,TRBV5-5
CACSLTQGSTDTQYF,TGTGCCTGCAGTTTAACACAGGGGAGCACAGATACGCAGTATTTT,.,TRBJ2-3,15,TRBD1,TRBV7-9
CASSPDGFTGELFF,TGTGCCAGTAGCCCGGACGGATTCACCGGGGAGCTGTTTTTT,few,TRBJ2-2,14,.,TRBV19
CASTETYNEQFF,TGCGCCAGCACCGAGACCTACAATGAGCAGTTCTTC,.,TRBJ2-1,12,.,TRBV5-1
CASSHTNPVVNEQFF,TGTGCCAGCAGCCACACAAATCCCGTAGTCAATGAGCAGTTCTTC,few,TRBJ2-1,15,.,TRBV6-6
CASSPGLAGFGEQFF,TGTGCCAGCAGTCCGGGACTAGCGGGATTCGGTGAGCAGTTCTTC,many,TRBJ2-1,15,TRBD2,TRBV12-3/TRBV12-4
CASSVGQTAYEQYF,TGTGCCAGCAGCGTCGGACAGACGGCCTACGAGCAGTACTTC,many,TRBJ2-7,14,.,TRBV9
CSARVRGLAAQETQYF,TGCAGTGCTAGAGTAAGGGGACTAGCAGCACAAGAGACCCAGTACTTC,many,TRBJ2-5,16,TRBD2,TRBV20-1
CSSSQGAGDGQPQHF,TGCTCCAGCAGCCAAGGCGCTGGGGACGGGCAGCCCCAGCATTTT,.,TRBJ1-5,15,.,TRBV4-1
CASSPTRARDNEQFF,TGTGCCAGCTCGCCGACTAGAGCTAGGGACAATGAGCAGTTCTTC,few,TRBJ2-1,15,.,TRBV18
CATSNDLDRVGGYEQYF,TGTGCCACCAGCAACGATCTCGACAGGGTTGGGGGCTACGAGCAGTACTTC,.,TRBJ2-7,17,TRBD1,TRBV15
CSVRTGGNQPQHF,TGCAGCGTGAGAACGGGCGGCAATCAGCCCCAGCATTTT,many,TRBJ1-5,13,.,TRBV29-1
CASSLDLRGEKLFF,TGTGCCAGCAGCTTAGACCTGAGGGGTGAAAAACTGTTTTTT,many,TRBJ1-4,14,.,TRBV7-2
CASNPRRGGRQFF,TGTGCCAGTAATCCTCGGCGGGGGGGAAGACAGTTCTTC,.,TRBJ2-1,13,TRBD2,TRBV19
CASSSTGGSSYNEQFF,TGTGCCAGCAGCTCCACAGGGGGCTCGTCCTACAATGAGCAGTTCTTC,.,TRBJ2-1,16,TRBD1,TRBV7-6
CASSQPLGQASTDTQYF,TGCGCCAGCAGCCAACCACTAGGACAGGCAAGCACAGATACGCAGTATTTT,many,TRBJ2-3,17,TRBD1,TRBV5-1
CASSLRASGHTGELFF,TGCGCCAGCAGCTTGCGGGCTAGCGGGCACACCGGGGAGCTGTTTTTT,.,TRBJ2-2,16,TRBD2,TRBV5-1
CASSSETGTSTEAFF,TGTGCCAGCTCATCCGAGACAGGGACCTCCACTGAAGCTTTCTTT,.,TRBJ1-1,15,TRBD1,TRBV18
CASSSGTGDTGELFF,TGCGCCAGCAGCTCCGGGACAGGGGATACCGGGGAGCTGTTTTTT,.,TRBJ2-2,15,TRBD1,TRBV5-1
CAISESLGQPQHF,TGTGCCATCAGTGAGTCGCTGGGTCAGCCCCAGCATTTT,few,TRBJ1-5,13,.,TRBV10-3
CSAPRRTGGSEAFF,TGCAGTGCCCCTAGACGGACAGGGGGCTCTGAAGCTTTCTTT,.,TRBJ1-1,14,TRBD1,TRBV20-1
CASSLSVRYEQYF,TGCGCCAGCAGCTTGTCTGTCAGGTACGAGCAGTACTTC,few,TRBJ2-7,13,.,TRBV5-1
CASSYLSPGQQETQYF,TGTGCCAGCAGTTACTTGAGTCCGGGACAGCAAGAGACCCAGTACTTC,many,TRBJ2-5,16,TRBD1,TRBV6-5
CASSLAWEGLREKLFF,TGTGCCAGCAGCTTAGCGTGGGAGGGTCTCCGGGAAAAACTGTTTTTT,few,TRBJ1-4,16,.,TRBV7-2
CATSVGGGMTDTQYF,TGTGCCACCAGTGTGGGGGGGGGTATGACAGATACGCAGTATTTT,few,TRBJ2-3,15,TRBD2,TRBV24-1
CASGLLRAANYGYTF,TGTGCTAGTGGTTTGCTTCGGGCAGCTAACTATGGCTACACCTTC,few,TRBJ1-2,15,.,TRBV12-5
CASGSLNHRVGGYGYTF,TGTGCCAGCGGTAGCTTGAATCACAGGGTAGGAGGCTATGGCTACACCTTC,.,TRBJ1-2,17,.,TRBV28
CASSSGTLEAFF,TGTGCCAGCAGCTCTGGGACACTTGAAGCTTTCTTT,few,TRBJ1-1,12,.,TRBV7-9
CASTRVKSGRNTGELFF,TGTGCCAGCACCCGCGTGAAGAGCGGGAGAAACACCGGGGAGCTGTTTTTT,.,TRBJ2-2,17,TRBD2,TRBV11-2
CASSLDEGGREQYF,TGTGCTAGCAGCTTAGACGAGGGAGGGAGGGAGCAGTACTTC,many,TRBJ2-5,14,TRBD2,TRBV7-7
CASSFDTSSYNEQFF,TGTGCCAGCAGCTTTGACACAAGCTCCTACAATGAGCAGTTCTTC,few,TRBJ2-1,15,.,TRBV7-2
CASSWNQGANGYTF,TGCGCCAGCAGCTGGAACCAGGGGGCGAATGGCTACACCTTC,.,TRBJ1-2,14,TRBD1,TRBV5-1
CASSLFTGSADTIYF,TGTGCCAGCAGCTTGTTTACAGGGAGTGCGGACACCATATATTTT,.,TRBJ1-3,15,.,TRBV7-9
CASTKGLFYEQYF,TGTGCCAGCACCAAAGGACTATTCTACGAGCAGTACTTC,.,TRBJ2-7,13,.,TRBV2
CASSLEGGGGETQYF,TGCGCCAGCAGCTTGGAGGGCGGAGGGGGAGAGACCCAGTACTTC,many,TRBJ2-5,15,.,TRBV5-1
CSVGPKNSYEQYF,TGCAGCGTTGGGCCCAAAAACTCCTACGAGCAGTACTTC,many,TRBJ2-7,13,.,TRBV29-1
CASSSDSGDTQYF,TGCGCCAGCAGCTCGGACTCAGGGGATACGCAGTATTTT,many,TRBJ2-3,13,.,TRBV5-1
CSAAGFGEQFF,TGCAGTGCTGCAGGGTTTGGGGAGCAGTTCTTC,many,TRBJ2-1,11,.,TRBV20-1
CASSFSGVEMQPQHF,TGTGCCAGCAGCTTTTCGGGGGTGGAGATGCAGCCCCAGCATTTT,.,TRBJ1-5,15,.,TRBV7-2
CASSVSLASYEQYF,TGTGCCAGCAGCGTAAGCCTAGCCTCCTACGAGCAGTACTTC,many,TRBJ2-7,14,.,TRBV9
CSVRTGLVTGELFF,TGCAGCGTTCGAACGGGGTTGGTCACCGGGGAGCTGTTTTTT,many,TRBJ2-2,14,.,TRBV29-1
CSASGTSYEQYF,TGCAGCGCCTCCGGGACCTCCTACGAGCAGTACTTC,many,TRBJ2-7,12,.,TRBV29-1
CASSLEIRASNQPQHF,TGTGCCAGCAGCTTAGAGATAAGGGCGAGCAATCAGCCCCAGCATTTT,few,TRBJ1-5,16,.,TRBV7-2
CASSSPGQTVFGAGGSGSYNEQFF,TGCGCCAGCAGCTCCCCGGGACAGACCGTTTTTGGCGCGGGAGGATCGGGATCCTACAATGAGCAGTTCTTC,many,TRBJ2-1,24,.,TRBV5-1